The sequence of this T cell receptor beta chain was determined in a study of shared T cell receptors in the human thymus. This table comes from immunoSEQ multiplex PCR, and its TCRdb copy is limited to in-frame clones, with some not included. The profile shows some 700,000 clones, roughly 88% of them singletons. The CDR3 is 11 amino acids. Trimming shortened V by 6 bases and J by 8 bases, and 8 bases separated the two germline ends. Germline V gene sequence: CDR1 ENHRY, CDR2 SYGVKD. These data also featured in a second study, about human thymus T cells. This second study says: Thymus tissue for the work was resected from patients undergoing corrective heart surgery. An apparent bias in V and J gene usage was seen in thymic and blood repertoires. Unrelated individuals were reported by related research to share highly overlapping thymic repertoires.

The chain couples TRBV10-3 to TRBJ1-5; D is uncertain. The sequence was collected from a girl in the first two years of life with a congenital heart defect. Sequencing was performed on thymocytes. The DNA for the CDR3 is TGTGCCATCAGGATTCAGGAGCCCCAGCATTTT. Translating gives CAIRIQEPQHF.